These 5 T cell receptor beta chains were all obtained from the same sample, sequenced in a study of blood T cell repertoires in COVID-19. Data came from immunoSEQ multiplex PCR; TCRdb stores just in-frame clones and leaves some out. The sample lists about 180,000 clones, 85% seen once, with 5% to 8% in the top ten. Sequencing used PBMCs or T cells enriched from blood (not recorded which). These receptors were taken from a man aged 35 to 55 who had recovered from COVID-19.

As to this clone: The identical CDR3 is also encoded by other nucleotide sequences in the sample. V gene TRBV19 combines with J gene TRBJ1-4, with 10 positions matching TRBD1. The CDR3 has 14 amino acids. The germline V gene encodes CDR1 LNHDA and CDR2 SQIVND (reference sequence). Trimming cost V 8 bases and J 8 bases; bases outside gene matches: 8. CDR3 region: CASSVGTGDEKLFF. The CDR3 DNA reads TGTGCCAGTTCTGTAGGGACAGGGGACGAAAAACTGTTTTTT. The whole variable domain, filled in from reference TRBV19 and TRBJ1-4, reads DGGITQSPKYLFRKEGQNVTLSCEQNLNHDAMYWYRQDPGQGLRLIYYSQIVNDFQKGDIAEGYSVSREKKESFPLTVTSAQKNPTAFYLCASSVGTGDEKLFFGSGTQLSVL.

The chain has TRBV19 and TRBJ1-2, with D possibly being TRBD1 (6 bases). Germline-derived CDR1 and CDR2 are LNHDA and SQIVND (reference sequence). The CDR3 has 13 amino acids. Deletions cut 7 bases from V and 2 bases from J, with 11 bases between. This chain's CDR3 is CASNPTGNYGYTF. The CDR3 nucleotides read TGTGCCAGTAACCCGACAGGAAACTATGGCTACACCTTC.

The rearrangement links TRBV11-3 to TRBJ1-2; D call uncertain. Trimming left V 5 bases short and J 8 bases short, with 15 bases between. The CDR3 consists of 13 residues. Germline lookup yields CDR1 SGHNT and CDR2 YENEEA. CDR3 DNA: TGTGCCAGCAGCCCCGACGGGTACCTGGGCTACACCTTC. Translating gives CASSPDGYLGYTF.

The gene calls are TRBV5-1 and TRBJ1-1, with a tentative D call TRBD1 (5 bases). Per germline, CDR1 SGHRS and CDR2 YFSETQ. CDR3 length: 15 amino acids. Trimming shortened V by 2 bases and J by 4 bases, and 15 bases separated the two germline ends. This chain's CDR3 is CASSFNQGWGTEAFF. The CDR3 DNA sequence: TGCGCCAGCAGCTTTAATCAGGGATGGGGCACTGAAGCTTTCTTT.

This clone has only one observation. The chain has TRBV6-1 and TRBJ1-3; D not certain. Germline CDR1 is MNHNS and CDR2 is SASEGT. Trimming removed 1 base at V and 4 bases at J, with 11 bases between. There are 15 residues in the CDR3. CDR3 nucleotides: TGTGCCAGCAGTGAAGTCGGGGTCGCAGGAAACACCATATATTTT. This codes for CASSEVGVAGNTIYF.